These 14 T cell receptor beta chains came from one sample sequenced in a study of blood T cell repertoires in COVID-19 (dated by TCRdb to about 2020). The protocol used for the library was the immunoSEQ multiplex PCR assay. TCRdb took this table from immuneACCESS and kept in-frame rearrangements with V and J called. Such tables lack part of the clones; where checked against another copy, unresolved V genes explain under half of the gap, and the rest is unexplained. This sample is represented by more than 250,000 clones; roughly 84% of them were singletons. 1% of the sample belongs to the ten largest clones. The sequenced sample consisted of peripheral blood. Receptor source: a man between 50 and 59 years old with active or convalescent COVID-19.

The rearrangement joins TRBV6-5 to TRBJ1-2; 9 nucleotides agree with TRBD1. The CDR3 consists of 14 residues. Germline V gene data show CDR1 as MNHEY and CDR2 as SVGAGI. V shed 6 bases and J 4 bases; nucleotides not matched to a gene: 6. CDR3 protein: CASRRTGETYGYTF. As DNA, the CDR3 is TGTGCCAGCAGGCGGACAGGGGAAACCTATGGCTACACCTTC.

The chain is built from TRBV5-1 and TRBJ2-7; perhaps TRBD2 as D (6 bases). This CDR3 region has 13 residues. Germline-derived CDR1 and CDR2 are SGHRS and YFSETQ. Deletions cut 7 bases from V and 6 bases from J, with 17 bases between. Here the CDR3 DNA reads TGCGCCAGCGAGGCGGGTGGAGGGACCGAGCAGTACTTC. Encoded protein: CASEAGGGTEQYF. Supplemented by reference TRBV5-1 and TRBJ2-7, the full variable domain reads KAGVTQTPRYLIKTRGQQVTLSCSPISGHRSVSWYQQTPGQGLQFLFEYFSETQRNKGNFPGRFSGRQFSNSRSEMNVSTLELGDSALYLCASEAGGGTEQYFGPGTRLTVT.

The chain couples TRBV28 to TRBJ1-5; no definite D call. The CDR3 covers 12 residues. The germline V and J ends were trimmed by 8 bases and 0 bases, with 5 bases remaining between them. Germline V gene sequence: CDR1 MDHEN, CDR2 SYDVKM. The CDR3 loop is CASQDSNQPQHF. The DNA for the CDR3 is TGTGCCAGCCAGGATAGCAATCAGCCCCAGCATTTT.

As for this clone: The sample has other DNA sequences that encode this CDR3 too. The rearrangement links TRBV5-1 to TRBJ1-4; perhaps TRBD1 as D (6 bases). From germline, CDR1 is SGHRS and CDR2 YFSETQ. Between the trimmed V and J ends, which lost 4 bases and 3 bases, there was a span of 10 bases. The CDR3 is made up of 14 amino acids. The CDR3 DNA reads as TGCGCCAGCAGCCTGGACAGAGCTAATGAAAAACTGTTTTTT. It codes for CASSLDRANEKLFF.

The chain uses TRBV30 and TRBJ1-1, with TRBD1 matching 7 bases. Unmatched junction bases numbered 13, after V lost 4 bases and J lost 8 bases. Germline V gene data show CDR1 as GTSNPN and CDR2 as SVGIG (reference sequence). This CDR3 is built from 14 residues. The CDR3 bases are TGTGCCTGGACTAGCATCTATCGACAGGGAGAAGCTTTCTTT. It specifies CAWTSIYRQGEAFF.

The CDR3 region is CASSPRGSGNTIYF. DNA of the CDR3: TGTGCCAGCAGTCCACGGGGGTCCGGAAACACCATATATTTT. The chain links TRBV7-8 to TRBJ1-3, with D possibly being TRBD1 (5 bases). CDR3 size: 14 residues. The germline CDR1 and CDR2 sequences are SGHVS and FQNEAQ. V was trimmed by 6 bases and J by 4 bases, leaving 13 bases between them.

This clone showed up just once. The chain has TRBV13 and TRBJ1-2, with a tentative D call TRBD1 (6 bases). Trimming took 7 bases from V and 4 from J, leaving 16 bases between them. CDR1 and CDR2 from the germline V gene are PRHDT and FYEKMQ (reference sequence). CDR3 size: 14 residues. The CDR3 protein is CASNSLRGPYGYTF. Written as DNA, the CDR3 is TGTGCCAGCAATAGCCTCAGGGGCCCCTATGGCTACACCTTC.

The rearrangement uses TRBV5-8 and TRBJ2-7; D gene unclear. Germline V gene sequence: CDR1 SGHTS, CDR2 YDEGEE. V lost 1 base to trimming and J lost 7 bases, with 6 bases between them. The CDR3 is made up of 11 amino acids. CDR3 bases: TGTGCCAGCAGCTTGAGAGTTGAGCAGTACTTC. Its protein is CASSLRVEQYF.

On this clone itself: This CDR3 is also generated by other DNA sequences in the sample. V is TRBV3-1 (or the pseudogene TRBV3-2) and J is TRBJ2-7, with D possibly matching TRBD2 (6 bases). CDR1 LGHDT and CDR2 YNNKEL come from the germline V gene (reference sequence). The V and J ends lost 0 bases and 7 bases respectively, with 16 bases between them. There are 15 residues in the CDR3. The CDR3: CASSQDREVGEEQYF. The CDR3 DNA reads as TGTGCCAGCAGCCAAGATAGGGAGGTCGGAGAGGAGCAGTACTTC.

Points on this clone: Different DNA sequences within this sample yield the same CDR3. The chain employs TRBV24-1 and TRBJ2-5; perhaps TRBD2 as D (6 bases). CDR3 length: 14 amino acids. Germline V gives CDR1 KGHDR, CDR2 SFDVKD. The CDR3 spells CATEEGRGQETQYF. The CDR3 DNA follows: TGTGCTACGGAGGAGGGGCGGGGTCAAGAGACCCAGTACTTC.

The chain carries TRBV7-9 and TRBJ1-4; possible D gene TRBD1, 6 bases. The CDR3 totals 15 residues. V lost 6 bases to trimming and J lost 2 bases, with 13 bases between them. CDR1 is SEHNR, CDR2 FQNEAQ, per germline (reference sequence). CDR3 amino acids: CASSPTGPTNEKLFF. DNA for the CDR3: TGTGCCAGCAGTCCTACAGGGCCCACTAATGAAAAACTGTTTTTT. Full variable domain (outside the CDR3, taken from reference TRBV7-9 and TRBJ1-4): DTGVSQNPRHKITKRGQNVTFRCDPISEHNRLYWYRQTLGQGPEFLTYFQNEAQLEKSRLLSDRFSAERPKGSFSTLEIQRTEQGDSAMYLCASSPTGPTNEKLFFGSGTQLSVL.

The table lists this clone with a count of one. The V and J genes are TRBV5-1 and TRBJ2-5; 7 bases are a match to TRBD1. Germline assignment: CDR1 SGHRS and CDR2 YFSETQ. This CDR3 contains 14 residues. Losses at the gene ends were 2 bases for V and 4 bases for J; bases not matched to a gene: 5. The CDR3: CASSLGDRAETQYF. CDR3 sequence (DNA): TGCGCCAGCAGCTTAGGTGACAGGGCAGAGACCCAGTACTTC.

The V gene is TRBV2, the J gene TRBJ1-4; TRBD1 matches 8 bases. The V and J ends lost 8 bases and 5 bases, in that order; junction bases with no gene match: 10. The germline gives CDR1 SNHLY, CDR2 FYNNEI. The CDR3 is made up of 15 amino acids. CDR3 in DNA: TGTGCCAGCTCCTTAGGGACAGGCGCCAATGAAAAACTGTTTTTT. Protein: CASSLGTGANEKLFF.

This clone was picked up a small number of times. The rearrangement joins TRBV5-1 to TRBJ2-5; 11 nucleotides line up with TRBD2. Germline V gene sequence: CDR1 SGHRS, CDR2 YFSETQ. V dropped 1 base and J dropped 2; count of bases not matched to a gene: 7. CDR3 length: 17 residues. The CDR3 loop reads CASSLIMTSGKQETQYF. The CDR3, as DNA: TGCGCCAGCAGCTTGATTATGACTAGCGGGAAGCAAGAGACCCAGTACTTC.